This note documents a single TCR beta chain sequence. The target of this receptor is not known. No base quality values were provided; no much bigger clone lies one nucleotide off. The sample comes from a study of technical replicates of blood from several donors (dated by TCRdb to the late 2010s). V lost 8 bases and J lost 0 bases, and the count of bases not matched to a germline gene is 3. Taken from cysteine to phenylalanine, the CDR3 has 13 residues. Only the CDR3 portion is preserved as DNA: 39 bases, with reading frame beginning at the first base. The germline V gene sets CDR1 to SNHLY and CDR2 to FYNNEI. The method behind the library was the immunoSEQ multiplex PCR assay. TCRdb carries this immuneACCESS record with in-frame sequences only. Its versions omit some clonotypes, under half of them owing to an unresolved V gene in the studies checked, with the rest unexplained. The sample table records about 79,000 clones; 91% of these occur just once. About 0.4% of the sample goes to the ten largest clones.

The source is a human donor in good health. Some clones in this sample may be carry-over from other donors' samples. Recombination joined TRBV2 with TRBJ1-2, with 7 junctional bases fitting TRBD1. The material sequenced was T cells isolated from PBMCs. Here is the DNA: TGTGCCAGCTGGACAGGTACTAACTATGGCTACACCTTC. It specifies CASWTGTNYGYTF. The entire variable domain, with the stretches around the CDR3 drawn from the reference TRBV2 and TRBJ1-2 proteins, is EPEVTQTPSHQVTQMGQEVILRCVPISNHLYFYWYRQILGQKVEFLVSFYNNEISEKSEIFDDQFSVERPDGSNFTLKIRSTKLEDSAMYFCASWTGTNYGYTFGSGTRLTVV.